The rows below give T cell receptor beta chains drawn from one sample of a study of cytomegalovirus exposure and HLA in healthy donors. Method: immunoSEQ multiplex PCR; TCRdb's copy keeps in-frame clones and lacks some. The table includes 150,000 to 180,000 clones, just over 85% detected once. The material sequenced was PBMCs. Source of these receptors: a human donor in good health. Each CDR3 is given with its conserved first and last residue. D genes are given only for firm matches. Only some rows state a clone size, as once, few, many or a class for expanded clones.

>TRBD2|TRBV6-1|TRBJ2-7|-
CASSGLAGGSYEQYF
TGTGCCAGCAGTGGGTTAGCGGGAGGTTCCTACGAGCAGTACTTT
>TRBD1|TRBV28|TRBJ1-1|-
CASKYRGRGTEAFF
TGTGCCAGCAAGTACAGGGGGAGAGGCACTGAAGCTTTCTTT
>TRBD1|TRBV4-1|TRBJ2-5|-
CASSQGGQVETQYF
TGCGCCAGCAGCCAAGGAGGACAGGTAGAGACCCAGTACTTC
>-|TRBV28|TRBJ2-5|-
CASSLAIQETQYF
TGTGCCAGCAGTTTGGCCATTCAAGAGACCCAGTACTTC
>-|TRBV30|TRBJ1-4|few
CAWSLMTERNEKLFF
TGTGCCTGGAGCTTAATGACAGAGAGAAATGAAAAACTGTTTTTT
>TRBD1|TRBV28|TRBJ1-1|-
CASSLTDRAVSNPNTEAFF
TGTGCCAGCAGTTTGACGGACAGGGCGGTATCGAACCCGAACACTGAAGCTTTCTTT
>TRBD2|TRBV5-6|TRBJ2-3|-
CASSLGGPATDTQYF
TGTGCCAGCAGTCTGGGAGGGCCCGCCACAGATACGCAGTATTTT
>TRBD2|TRBV6-5|TRBJ2-4|-
CATQPSGGGNIQYF
TGTGCCACGCAACCCTCGGGGGGGGGAAACATTCAGTACTTC
>-|TRBV7-7|TRBJ2-1|-
CASSPESSWSYNEQFF
TGTGCTAGCAGCCCCGAATCTAGCTGGTCCTACAATGAGCAGTTCTTC
>-|TRBV5-6|TRBJ1-2|-
CASSPKLGGYYGYTF
TGTGCCAGCAGCCCCAAATTAGGAGGCTACTATGGCTACACCTTC
>TRBD2|TRBV5-1|TRBJ2-1|-
CASSSRTSARGSYNEQFF
TGCGCCAGCAGCTCACGGACTAGCGCGAGAGGGTCCTACAATGAGCAGTTCTTC
>-|TRBV13|TRBJ2-7|once
CASSSAGLGSYEQYF
TGTGCCAGCAGCTCCGCCGGACTGGGCTCCTACGAGCAGTACTTC
>-|TRBV29-1|TRBJ2-3|few
CSVDKGQGGDTQYF
TGCAGCGTTGATAAAGGGCAGGGTGGAGATACGCAGTATTTT
>TRBD2|TRBV29-1|TRBJ2-3|-
CSVGTSGDTQYF
TGCAGCGTTGGGACTAGCGGGGATACGCAGTATTTT
>-|TRBV6-5|TRBJ1-2|-
CASRDYAGHEYGYTF
TGTGCCAGCAGAGACTACGCTGGGCATGAGTATGGCTACACCTTC
>-|TRBV7-2|TRBJ2-3|-
CASSFFTGSYASTDTQYF
TGTGCCAGCAGCTTCTTTACAGGGTCCTACGCTAGCACAGATACGCAGTATTTT
>TRBD1|TRBV13|TRBJ2-7|-
CASSIRQGVDDEQYF
TGTGCCAGCAGCATAAGACAGGGTGTTGATGACGAGCAGTACTTC
>-|TRBV7-3|TRBJ2-2|few
CASSYTSTGELFF
TGTGCCAGCAGCTATACAAGCACCGGGGAGCTGTTTTTT
>-|TRBV9|TRBJ2-1|once
CASSVGFGIHEQFF
TGTGCCAGCAGCGTAGGATTCGGGATTCATGAGCAGTTCTTC
>TRBD1|TRBV5-1|TRBJ2-5|-
CASSPDRLREETQYF
TGCGCCAGCAGTCCGGACAGGCTAAGAGAAGAGACCCAGTACTTC
>-|TRBV6-5|TRBJ2-7|-
CARVRTYTYEQYF
TGTGCCCGGGTACGAACTTACACCTACGAGCAGTACTTC
>TRBD1|TRBV27|TRBJ1-5|few
CASSLRQGVGPQHF
TGTGCCAGCAGTTTACGACAGGGAGTAGGGCCCCAGCATTTT
>-|TRBV5-4|TRBJ2-1|-
CASSQRQEAYNEQFF
TGTGCCAGCAGTCAGAGACAGGAGGCTTACAATGAGCAGTTCTTC
>TRBD1|TRBV18|TRBJ2-1|once
CASSRDRVDEQFF
TGTGCCAGCTCACGGGACAGGGTCGATGAGCAGTTCTTC
>TRBD1|TRBV14|TRBJ1-6|-
CASSPLRTGPNSPLHF
TGTGCCAGCAGCCCGCTTCGGACAGGTCCAAATTCACCCCTCCACTTT
>TRBD1|TRBV6-1|TRBJ1-1|-
CASSRGRGAEAFF
TGTGCCAGCAGTAGGGGGCGTGGGGCTGAAGCTTTCTTT
>-|TRBV2|TRBJ1-5|many
CASSAGYSNQPQHF
TGTGCCAGCAGTGCAGGTTATAGCAATCAGCCCCAGCATTTT